This paragraph reports one T cell receptor beta chain. Its specificity is not known. Reverse transcribed after extraction, RNA yielded cDNA as the sequencing template. Repertoires were generated with immunoSEQ multiplex PCR, while TCRdb's copy carries only in-frame clones and drops some. The sample gives roughly 200,000 clones, roughly 60% of which show up once; approximately 1.7% is in the top ten. This CDR3 has 11 residues. The ends were cut back, 5 bases at V and 3 bases at J, with 5 bases in the middle. Germline CDR1 and CDR2: GTSNPN and SVGIG (reference sequence). These data come from a study of CD8+ T cells in alopecia areata. Study background: In an open-label trial, patients got 5 to 10 mg tofacitinib twice daily.

Overall study results and limits: Shared TCR sequences were less clear between patients than in mice, possibly partly from HLA diversity. An increase in clonality over normal scalp was evident in lesional scalp, especially alopecia totalis/universalis.

The receptor's source is a human donor with alopecia areata. V gene TRBV30 combines with J gene TRBJ2-1; the D gene could be TRBD1 or TRBD2 (5 bases each). The material sequenced was CD4+ T cells sorted from blood, taken at week 0. The CDR3 coding sequence is TGTGCCTGGGGGGGCTACAATGAGCAGTTCTTC. Translating gives CAWGGYNEQFF.